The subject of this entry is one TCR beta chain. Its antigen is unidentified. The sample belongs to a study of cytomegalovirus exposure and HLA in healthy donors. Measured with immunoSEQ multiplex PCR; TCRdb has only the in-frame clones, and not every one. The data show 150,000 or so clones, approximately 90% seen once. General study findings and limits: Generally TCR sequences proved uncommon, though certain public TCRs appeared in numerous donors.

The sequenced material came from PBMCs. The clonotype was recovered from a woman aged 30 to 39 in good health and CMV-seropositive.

The CDR3 region is CASSLDSLTDTQYF. The CDR3 DNA reads TGTGCCAGCAGCTTAGACTCGCTCACAGATACGCAGTATTTT. The V call is TRBV7-9, the J call TRBJ2-3, with unresolved D. The CDR3 totals 14 residues. CDR1 is SEHNR and CDR2 is FQNEAQ in the germline V gene (reference sequence). Trimming cost V 1 base and J 2 bases, with 7 bases left between them. The full variable domain, in which reference TRBV7-9 and TRBJ2-3 provide the parts outside the CDR3, is DTGVSQNPRHKITKRGQNVTFRCDPISEHNRLYWYRQTLGQGPEFLTYFQNEAQLEKSRLLSDRFSAERPKGSFSTLEIQRTEQGDSAMYLCASSLDSLTDTQYFGPGTRLTVL.